Listed here are 25 T cell receptor beta chains from one sample, sequenced in a study of blood T cells in healthy people across ages. A second PCR of 7 to 11 cycles used a sample-barcoded 5' primer and a J-beta primer mix. Via MiXCR, TCRdb re-called the 5' RACE reads, giving one row per CDR3 protein. The repertoire holds hundreds of thousands of distinct CDR3 sequences, with over 40% as singletons. The sequenced material came from blood. Receptor source: an elderly woman in good health.

As regards this clonotype: One base away lies a much larger clone, so this may be a sequencing read error. V usage is TRBV29-1 and J usage is TRBJ1-2; D might be TRBD1 (5 bases). The CDR3 has 15 amino acids. The V gene's germline CDR1 is SQVTM and CDR2 ANQGSEA. V was trimmed by 2 bases and J by 2 bases, leaving 15 bases between them. The CDR3 coding sequence is TGCAGCGTTGAACTAGGTGCAGGGACGAACTATGGCTACACCTTC. It translates to CSVELGAGTNYGYTF. Based on the CDR3 plus reference TRBV29-1 and TRBJ1-2, the full variable domain is SAVISQKPSRDICQRGTSLTIQCQVDSQVTMMFWYRQQPGQSLTLIATANQGSEATYESGFVIDKFPISRPNLTFSTLTVSNMSPEDSSIYLCSVELGAGTNYGYTFGSGTRLTVV.

This chain uses TRBV7-9 with TRBJ1-4; D call uncertain. CDR1 is SEHNR, CDR2 FQNEAQ, per germline (reference sequence). The CDR3 runs to 13 residues. Trimming took 5 bases from V and 7 from J, leaving 11 bases between them. The CDR3 DNA reads as TGTGCCAGCAGCGTGGAGGAGGGTGAAAAACTGTTTTTT. It yields the protein CASSVEEGEKLFF.

This chain joins TRBV29-1 and TRBJ2-7; D is perhaps TRBD2 (6 bases). With 0 bases removed from V and 4 bases from J, the gap between germline ends came to 13 bases. Germline CDR1 and CDR2: SQVTM and ANQGSEA. The CDR3 consists of 14 residues. CDR3 in amino acids: CSVEETSRAYEQYF. Here the CDR3 DNA reads TGCAGCGTTGAAGAGACTAGTCGGGCTTACGAGCAGTACTTC.

About this clonotype itself: A much larger clone differs by one base, so this may be a read error. V usage is TRBV5-1 and J usage is TRBJ2-3; D not resolved. The V end lost 4 bases, the J end lost 4 bases, and 13 bases lay between the germline ends. In germline, CDR1 is SGHRS, CDR2 YFSETQ. CDR3 length equals 14 residues. DNA of the CDR3: TGCGCCAGCAGCGTGGGCACCTTTGCAGATACGCAGTATTTT. Amino acid sequence: CASSVGTFADTQYF.

This clonotype was observed a handful of times. The genes are TRBV10-2 and TRBJ2-7, with TRBD2 matching 8 bases. CDR1 is WSHSY, CDR2 SAAADI, per germline. The V segment lost 5 bases and the J segment 7 bases; nucleotides outside the gene matches: 16. The CDR3 length is 16 residues. The CDR3 loop reads CASSKEAGAYYNEQYF. The DNA of the CDR3 is TGCGCCAGCAGTAAAGAAGCGGGAGCCTACTACAATGAGCAGTACTTC.

This rearrangement joins TRBV28 to TRBJ2-2; maybe TRBD2 (5 bases). CDR3 size: 16 residues. Germline CDR1 and CDR2: MDHEN and SYDVKM. V was shortened by 3 bases and J by 7 bases, with 18 bases between the two germline ends. This CDR3 reads CASSLGSKMKYGELFF. CDR3 DNA sequence: TGTGCCAGCAGTTTGGGGAGTAAGATGAAATACGGGGAGCTGTTTTTT. The whole variable domain, filled in from reference TRBV28 and TRBJ2-2, reads DVKVTQSSRYLVKRTGEKVFLECVQDMDHENMFWYRQDPGLGLRLIYFSYDVKMKEKGDIPEGYSVSREKKERFSLILESASTNQTSMYLCASSLGSKMKYGELFFGEGSRLTVL.

In the case of this clonotype: One junction end does not reproduce the germline sequence, and a read error may be involved. CDR3 protein: CTSSLKAGHAIPYEQYF. The CDR3 DNA reads TGTACCAGCAGCTTAAAAGCGGGCCATGCCATTCCCTACGAGCAGTACTTC. The V gene is TRBV5-8, the J gene TRBJ2-5; a possible D gene is TRBD2 (6 bases). Near its end, the DNA agrees better with TRBJ2-7, so the J call may be wrong. Per the germline V gene, CDR1 is SGHTS and CDR2 is YDEGEE. This CDR3 is built from 17 residues.

This clonotype was seen at least ten times. CDR3 residues: CASSLSFGSYEQYF. CDR3 sequence (DNA): TGTGCCAGCAGTCTCTCTTTCGGCTCCTACGAGCAGTACTTC. This chain connects TRBV28 to TRBJ2-7; unclear D gene. V lost 5 bases to trimming and J lost 0 bases, with 11 bases between them. Germline values: CDR1 MDHEN, CDR2 SYDVKM. This CDR3 has 14 amino acids.

This clonotype was counted at least ten times. The gene calls are TRBV7-3 and TRBJ2-5, with a possible D match to TRBD1 (6 bases). Trimming took 5 bases from V and 1 from J, leaving 11 bases between them. Looked up from germline, CDR1 is SGHTA and CDR2 is FQGTGA. The CDR3 is made up of 14 amino acids. The chain's CDR3 is CASSSTGTQETQYF. The CDR3 region has the DNA TGTGCCAGCAGCAGTACAGGGACCCAAGAGACCCAGTACTTC.

This clonotype is a singleton in its sample. The chain recombines TRBV7-8 with TRBJ1-5, with D possibly matching TRBD1 (5 bases). Between the trimmed V and J ends, which lost 9 bases and 7 bases, there was a span of 16 bases. Per germline, CDR1 SGHVS and CDR2 FQNEAQ. The CDR3 spans 13 residues. The DNA of the CDR3 is TGTGCCAGTGGGACCCAGCGACACCAGCCCCAGCATTTT. This codes for CASGTQRHQPQHF. The full variable domain, its missing parts supplied by reference TRBV7-8 and TRBJ1-5, is GAGVSQSPRYKVAKRGQDVALRCDPISGHVSLFWYQQALGQGPEFLTYFQNEAQLDKSGLPSDRFFAERPEGSVSTLKIQRTQQEDSAVYLCASGTQRHQPQHFGDGTRLSIL.

This chain uses TRBV25-1 with TRBJ2-5; 9 positions match TRBD2. The V gene's germline CDR1 is MGHDK and CDR2 SYGVNS. CDR3 size: 15 residues. V lost 5 bases, J lost 2 bases, and 6 bases stayed unmatched. CDR3: CASSRLTSGQETQYF. The CDR3 nucleotides read TGTGCCAGCAGTCGGTTGACTAGCGGTCAAGAGACCCAGTACTTC.

This sequence joins TRBV11-2 and TRBJ2-1; 11 bases map to TRBD2. The length of the CDR3 is 17 residues. Germline CDR1 reads SGHAT; CDR2 reads FQNNGV. The junction had 8 bases not matched to a gene; V was cut back by 3 bases and J by 4 bases. CDR3 loop: CASSFRPGTSGYNEQFF. CDR3 nucleotides: TGTGCCAGCAGCTTCCGGCCCGGGACTAGCGGTTACAATGAGCAGTTCTTC.

As to this clonotype: A much bigger clone sits one base away, suggesting this may be a read error. The chain couples TRBV5-1 to TRBJ2-3; no reliable D call. Trimming took 6 bases from V and 4 from J, leaving 12 bases between them. Germline lookup yields CDR1 SGHRS and CDR2 YFSETQ. The CDR3 is 13 residues long. The CDR3 sequence: CASISWSADTQYF. DNA of the CDR3: TGCGCCAGCATTTCCTGGAGCGCAGATACGCAGTATTTT.

This clonotype was observed many times. The chain links TRBV6-1 to TRBJ2-1; no firm D call. Looked up from germline, CDR1 is MNHNS and CDR2 is SASEGT. The CDR3 has 13 amino acids. V lost 2 bases, J lost 9 bases, and 11 bases lay in between. The CDR3 here is CASSEWGTVEQFF. The CDR3 nucleotides read TGTGCCAGCAGTGAATGGGGTACTGTTGAGCAGTTCTTC.

V is TRBV29-1 and J is TRBJ2-7; no clear D gene. Trimming pared 7 bases from V and 6 bases from J, leaving 13 bases between. This CDR3 is built from 11 residues. Germline V CDR1 and CDR2: SQVTM, ANQGSEA. This CDR3 reads CSAAAGSEQYF. DNA for the CDR3: TGCAGCGCCGCGGCAGGCAGCGAGCAGTACTTC.

In this sample, this clonotype turned up many times. The genes are TRBV5-6 and TRBJ2-3; a weak D match, TRBD2 (6 bases). V was trimmed by 4 bases and J by 2 bases, leaving 23 bases between them. The CDR3 is 18 residues long. Germline V gene sequence: CDR1 SGHDT, CDR2 YYEEEE. CDR3 in amino acids: CASSPSARVELATDTQYF. CDR3 nucleotides: TGTGCCAGCAGCCCGTCGGCTAGGGTCGAACTAGCCACAGATACGCAGTATTTT.

In its sample, this clonotype was seen a few times. The rearrangement links TRBV7-2 to TRBJ2-1; D gene unclear. CDR1 SGHTA and CDR2 FQGNSA come from the germline V gene. This CDR3 region has 13 residues. Trimming removed 5 bases from V and 6 bases from J, with 11 bases in between. CDR3 DNA: TGTGCCAGCAGCCGGCCCGGCTCCAATGAGCAGTTCTTC. Translation gives CASSRPGSNEQFF.

The rearrangement uses TRBV9 and TRBJ2-2; possibly TRBD2 for D (6 bases). Germline V gives CDR1 SGDLS, CDR2 YYNGEE. CDR3 size: 17 residues. Trimming shortened V by 2 bases and J by 4 bases, and 18 bases separated the two germline ends. For the CDR3, the DNA is TGTGCCAGCAGCGTTCCGAAAGGCGGGGACCTCACCGGGGAGCTGTTTTTT. Protein product: CASSVPKGGDLTGELFF.

Details on this clonotype: A much more abundant neighbour one base away suggests this may be a read error. The rearrangement joins TRBV20-1 to TRBJ2-7; D gene unclear. There are 10 residues in the CDR3. Germline-derived CDR1 and CDR2 are DFQATT and SNEGSKA (reference sequence). CDR3 in amino acids: CRAGHVEQYF. CDR3 nucleotides: TGCAGGGCTGGCCACGTCGAGCAGTACTTC.

This chain uses TRBV28 with TRBJ2-7; 7 nucleotides line up with TRBD1. V dropped 5 bases and J dropped 3; count of bases not matched to a gene: 10. There are 15 residues in the CDR3. Germline V gene sequence: CDR1 MDHEN, CDR2 SYDVKM. The CDR3 nucleotides are TGTGCCAGCAGTCCTGGAGACAGGGTGGGCTACGAGCAGTACTTC. Translated, it gives CASSPGDRVGYEQYF.

In its sample, this clonotype was seen many times. The J gene is TRBJ2-5, the V gene TRBV12-3 or TRBV12-4; D possibly corresponds to TRBD1 (5 bases). V lost 3 bases and J 5 bases, leaving 22 bases between the germline ends. The CDR3 contains 17 residues. CDR3 DNA sequence: TGTGCCAGCAGTTTTTCTTGGGGCACGGTCAAAGAGGAGACCCAGTACTTC. Encoded protein: CASSFSWGTVKEETQYF.

The chain recombines TRBV4-1 with TRBJ2-7; maybe TRBD2 (6 bases). Germline CDR1 MGHRA, CDR2 YSYEKL. CDR3 length: 16 residues. V was trimmed by 3 bases and J by 1 base, leaving 16 bases between them. DNA of the CDR3: TGCGCCAGCAGCCAGGACTTCGGGGGAGTGTCCTACGAGCAGTACTTC. It yields the protein CASSQDFGGVSYEQYF.

This clonotype has at least ten counts. The chain combines TRBV12-3 or TRBV12-4 with TRBJ1-2, with D unclear. The CDR3 sequence is 13 residues long. Deletions cut 8 bases from V and 7 bases from J, with 17 bases between. CDR3 in amino acids: CASLPTPTSGYTF. CDR3 bases: TGTGCCAGCCTCCCGACCCCCACATCTGGCTACACCTTC.

The rearrangement uses TRBV7-2 and TRBJ2-3; D unresolved. Germline V CDR1 and CDR2: SGHTA, FQGNSA. V was cut by 3 bases and J by 6 bases, with 10 bases left in between. This CDR3 spans 13 amino acids. The CDR3 coding sequence is TGTGCCAGCAGCTTGGGTAGAAGCGATACGCAGTATTTT. This encodes CASSLGRSDTQYF.

This clonotype occurred many times. V usage is TRBV14 and J usage is TRBJ2-1; D remains unclear. V dropped 0 bases and J dropped 13 bases, with 13 bases sitting between them. CDR3 length: 13 amino acids. CDR1 is SGHDN and CDR2 is FVKESK in the germline V gene. The CDR3, as DNA: TGTGCCAGCAGCCAAGATAGGAGCACCCCCCAGTTCTTC. Residues: CASSQDRSTPQFF.